Shown below are 23 T cell receptor beta chains from a single sample sequenced in a study of shared clonotypes between healthy human individuals. Only in-frame clones appear in the TCRdb table, and some are missing; sequencing was by immunoSEQ multiplex PCR. Of some 2,000,000 clones listed, around 95% are singletons. The source material was naive CD4+ T cells sorted from blood. Subset indicated: CD45RA+ positively selected. These receptors came from a man aged 18-30 years in good health.

This clone was seen a few times. V is TRBV6-5 and J is TRBJ1-1; D is ambiguous. This CDR3 region has 12 residues. Germline V gene sequence: CDR1 MNHEY, CDR2 SVGAGI. The V gene lost 4 bases and the J gene lost 1 base, with 4 bases spanning the gap. The CDR3 DNA is TGTGCCAGCAGTTCCCCGAACACTGAAGCTTTCTTT. Its protein is CASSSPNTEAFF.

This chain connects TRBV6-5 to TRBJ2-2; D is uncertain. There are 14 residues in the CDR3. V gave up 6 bases and J gave up 4 bases, with 12 bases separating them. Germline values: CDR1 MNHEY, CDR2 SVGAGI. CDR3 sequence (DNA): TGTGCCAGCAGCCTCTCCCCGGGCACCGGGGAGCTGTTTTTT. It specifies CASSLSPGTGELFF.

The V call is TRBV13, the J call TRBJ2-7, with D possibly being TRBD1 (5 bases). Trimming removed 2 bases from V and 4 bases from J, with 15 bases in between. The CDR3 is 15 amino acids. Germline CDR1 reads PRHDT; CDR2 reads FYEKMQ (reference sequence). The CDR3, as DNA: TGTGCCAGCAGCTTAAGGATTAGACAGAATTACGAGCAGTACTTC. This encodes CASSLRIRQNYEQYF. The full variable domain, with the rest looked up from reference TRBV13 and TRBJ2-7, is AAGVIQSPRHLIKEKRETATLKCYPIPRHDTVYWYQQGPGQDPQFLISFYEKMQSDKGSIPDRFSAQQFSDYHSELNMSSLELGDSALYFCASSLRIRQNYEQYFGPGTRLTVT.

The chain recombines TRBV10-3 with TRBJ2-7, with TRBD1 as a possible D gene (5 bases). The CDR3 runs 12 residues. Looked up from germline, CDR1 is ENHRY and CDR2 is SYGVKD. Trimming stripped 6 bases from V and 2 bases from J, with 8 bases between. CDR3 in DNA: TGTGCCATCAGGACAGACACCTACGAGCAGTACTTC. Translated, it gives CAIRTDTYEQYF.

To note about this clone: Other DNA sequences in the sample encode the same CDR3. The V call is TRBV30, the J call TRBJ1-4; maybe TRBD1 (5 bases). Between the trimmed V and J ends, which lost 0 bases and 8 bases, there was a span of 7 bases. Germline CDR1 and CDR2: GTSNPN and SVGIG (reference sequence). The length of the CDR3 is 12 residues. This chain's CDR3 is CAWSVQGEKLFF. The CDR3 bases are TGTGCCTGGAGTGTCCAGGGCGAAAAACTGTTTTTT.

About this clone: Given a much more abundant clone one base away, this may be a read error. The CDR3 loop is CASSLGEGGIHNSPLHF. In DNA form, the CDR3 reads TGTGCCAGCAGCTTAGGAGAGGGGGGGATCCATAATTCACCCCTCCACTTT. The chain has TRBV7-2 and TRBJ1-6; possibly TRBD1 for D (6 bases). Per the germline V gene, CDR1 is SGHTA and CDR2 is FQGNSA. The CDR3 is 17 amino acids. V lost 1 base and J lost 5, with 15 bases in between.

The V call is TRBV6-1, the J call TRBJ1-2; D ambiguous. This CDR3 has 13 amino acids. V was shortened by 5 bases and J by 4 bases, with 11 bases between the two germline ends. The germline CDR1 and CDR2 sequences are MNHNS and SASEGT. CDR3 coding DNA: TGTGCCAGCAGTTCGGGCAGGACCTATGGCTACACCTTC. This codes for CASSSGRTYGYTF.

This clone was seen only once. The CDR3 DNA reads as TGTGCCAGCAGCTGGCGGGATACGCAGTATTTT. Translation gives CASSWRDTQYF. The chain employs TRBV11-2 and TRBJ2-3; no clear D. This CDR3 contains 11 residues. Trimming cost V 4 bases and J 6 bases, with 5 bases left between them. Germline CDR1 and CDR2: SGHAT and FQNNGV. Supplemented by reference TRBV11-2 and TRBJ2-3, the full variable domain reads EAGVAQSPRYKIIEKRQSVAFWCNPISGHATLYWYQQILGQGPKLLIQFQNNGVVDDSQLPKDRFSAERLKGVDSTLKIQPAKLEDSAVYLCASSWRDTQYFGPGTRLTVL.

The chain uses TRBV11-1 and TRBJ2-7; the D gene could be TRBD1 or TRBD2 (6 bases each). CDR1 is SGHAT, CDR2 FQDESV, per germline (reference sequence). This CDR3 has 15 amino acids. Trimming removed 6 bases from V and 0 bases from J, with 15 bases in between. CDR3 nucleotides: TGTGCCAGCAGTCTTAGACGGGGGCGCTCCTACGAGCAGTACTTC. This encodes CASSLRRGRSYEQYF.

CDR3 in amino acids: CASSPGGGINEQYF. Written as DNA, the CDR3 is TGCGCCAGCAGCCCTGGGGGAGGTATCAACGAGCAGTACTTC. The rearrangement joins TRBV5-1 to TRBJ2-7, with D tentatively TRBD2 (6 bases). The CDR3 spans 14 residues. CDR1 and CDR2 from the germline V gene are SGHRS and YFSETQ. The V and J ends lost 4 bases and 5 bases respectively, with 16 bases between them.

V gene TRBV18 combines with J gene TRBJ2-1; D perhaps matches TRBD1 (5 bases). There are 15 residues in the CDR3. Germline lookup yields CDR1 KGHSH and CDR2 LQKENI. V lost 0 bases, J lost 9 bases, and 15 bases lay in between. CDR3 in DNA: TGTGCCAGCTCACCACCGGACACCTTACTGGGTGAGCAGTTCTTC. Protein product: CASSPPDTLLGEQFF.

On this clone: Within the sample, other DNA sequences also encode this same CDR3. The V call is TRBV19, the J call TRBJ1-1, with TRBD1 as a possible D gene (6 bases). CDR3 length: 14 residues. Trimming removed 3 bases at V and 1 base at J, with 9 bases between. CDR1 LNHDA and CDR2 SQIVND come from the germline V gene (reference sequence). CDR3 sequence: CASSIGGQNTEAFF. CDR3 coding DNA: TGTGCCAGTAGTATTGGGGGACAGAACACTGAAGCTTTCTTT.

The chain uses TRBV5-6 and TRBJ2-7; 7 nucleotides line up with TRBD1. Trimming cost V 4 bases and J 2 bases; bases outside gene matches: 21. The length of the CDR3 is 19 residues. From germline, CDR1 is SGHDT and CDR2 YYEEEE. The CDR3 nucleotides read TGTGCCAGCAGCCTTCGCCGGGACAGCGTAACCATCGACCCCTACGAGCAGTACTTC. This gives the protein CASSLRRDSVTIDPYEQYF.

The chain couples TRBV11-1 to TRBJ2-3; D not certain. The CDR3 loop spans 15 amino acids. The V gene's germline CDR1 is SGHAT and CDR2 FQDESV (reference sequence). V was cut by 3 bases and J by 0 bases, with 10 bases left in between. DNA of the CDR3: TGTGCCAGCAGCTTTACAGCGCCTAGCACAGATACGCAGTATTTT. This translates into CASSFTAPSTDTQYF.

V is TRBV7-2 and J is TRBJ2-7, with D perhaps given as TRBD1 or TRBD2 (5 bases each). V was pared by 5 bases and J by 3 bases, with 14 bases between. Germline-derived CDR1 and CDR2 are SGHTA and FQGNSA. CDR3 length: 14 residues. The CDR3 region has the DNA TGTGCCAGCAGCCCCGGACGGGGCATCTACGAGCAGTACTTC. Its translation is CASSPGRGIYEQYF.

This chain uses TRBV2 with TRBJ1-5; unclear D gene. The V and J ends lost 6 bases and 3 bases respectively, with 18 bases between them. The CDR3 covers 16 residues. Germline CDR1 SNHLY, CDR2 FYNNEI. The CDR3 sequence: CASSPGPLVINQPQHF. The CDR3 coding sequence is TGTGCCAGCAGCCCGGGCCCACTTGTTATCAATCAGCCCCAGCATTTT.

The gene calls are TRBV9 and TRBJ2-2; D is uncertain. V lost 4 bases and J 3 bases, leaving 10 bases between the germline ends. The CDR3 extends over 14 amino acids. The germline gives CDR1 SGDLS, CDR2 YYNGEE. CDR3 region: CASSPNYYTGELFF. The DNA of the CDR3 is TGTGCCAGCAGCCCCAACTATTACACCGGGGAGCTGTTTTTT.

The V call is TRBV5-1, the J call TRBJ1-1; 8 positions agree with TRBD1. J lost 2 bases, V lost 3 bases, and 6 bases had no gene match. The length of the CDR3 is 15 residues. Germline V gene lookup returns CDR1 SGHRS and CDR2 YFSETQ. This chain's CDR3 is CASSWRQGPNTEAFF. CDR3 coding DNA: TGCGCCAGCAGCTGGAGACAGGGGCCCAACACTGAAGCTTTCTTT.

V gene TRBV10-3 combines with J gene TRBJ2-7; possibly TRBD1 or TRBD2 for D (8 bases each). Trimming stripped 4 bases from V and 6 bases from J, with 16 bases between. Germline CDR1 is ENHRY and CDR2 is SYGVKD. The CDR3 contains 14 residues. The CDR3 region is CAISGGTGLAEQYF. The CDR3 DNA sequence: TGTGCCATCAGTGGCGGGACAGGACTAGCCGAGCAGTACTTC.

This clone was counted a few times. The rearrangement uses TRBV2 and TRBJ1-2; no clear D gene. CDR1 and CDR2 from the germline V gene are SNHLY and FYNNEI. The CDR3 length is 11 residues. The V and J ends lost 4 bases and 14 bases respectively, with 14 bases between them. The CDR3 bases are TGTGCCAGCAGTGCTGAGTGGACGCCGACCTTC. It is translated as CASSAEWTPTF.

The rearrangement uses TRBV2 and TRBJ1-4, with D uncertain. V was cut by 6 bases and J by 8 bases, with 16 bases left in between. CDR1 and CDR2 (germline): SNHLY, FYNNEI. The CDR3 is 14 residues long. Written as DNA, the CDR3 is TGTGCCAGCAGCCTGACGTCATGGAAGGAAAAACTGTTTTTT. As protein: CASSLTSWKEKLFF.

This clone has a single count. V gene TRBV7-2 combines with J gene TRBJ2-1; TRBD1 might be the D (6 bases). Germline CDR1 and CDR2: SGHTA and FQGNSA. This CDR3 has 14 amino acids. V was trimmed by 4 bases and J by 6 bases, leaving 13 bases between them. The CDR3 reads CASSYNGDTNEQFF. CDR3 bases: TGTGCCAGCAGCTATAACGGGGACACCAATGAGCAGTTCTTC.

In its sample, this clone was seen once. The rearrangement joins TRBV5-1 to TRBJ2-1; 8 bases map to TRBD1. The CDR3 has 15 residues. The germline gives CDR1 SGHRS, CDR2 YFSETQ. V shed 1 base, J shed 6 bases, and the junction held 6 bases outside the gene matches. The CDR3 DNA follows: TGCGCCAGCAGCTTGCCTTCAGGGGGCTTCAATGAGCAGTTCTTC. Its protein is CASSLPSGGFNEQFF.